The 10 T cell receptor beta chains below come from one sample, sequenced in a study of cytomegalovirus exposure and HLA in healthy donors. PCR employed 60 Vbeta and 13 Jbeta primers. Here immunoSEQ multiplex PCR was the method, and the copy in TCRdb shows in-frame clones only, minus some. The sample has some 200,000 clones, roughly 74% seen once. Sample: PBMCs. Receptors originate from a woman aged 25 to 39 in good health and CMV-seronegative.

The chain joins TRBV4-1 to TRBJ2-2, with 8 nucleotides matching TRBD2. The CDR3 runs to 16 residues. With 2 bases clipped from V and 4 bases from J, the junction kept 6 bases outside the gene matches. Germline CDR1 MGHRA, CDR2 YSYEKL. CDR3: CASSQKERGSTGELFF. For the CDR3, the DNA is TGCGCCAGCAGCCAAAAAGAGCGGGGGAGCACCGGGGAGCTGTTTTTT.

The rearrangement uses TRBV7-9 and TRBJ2-3, with D unclear. Germline CDR1 reads SEHNR; CDR2 reads FQNEAQ (reference sequence). There are 15 residues in the CDR3. V lost 11 bases, J lost 0 bases, and 18 bases lay in between. The CDR3 here is CAVVSGPSSTDTQYF. In DNA, the CDR3 is TGTGCCGTCGTGTCAGGCCCATCTAGCACAGATACGCAGTATTTT.

The chain is built from TRBV7-2 and TRBJ2-7; D is perhaps TRBD2 (6 bases). V lost 0 bases, J lost 2 bases, and 17 bases lay in between. The CDR3 is 17 residues long. CDR1 is SGHTA, CDR2 FQGNSA, per germline. Here the CDR3 DNA reads TGTGCCAGCAGCTTAGCTTTTTCGGGGACTGGAGCCTACGAGCAGTACTTC. Translation gives CASSLAFSGTGAYEQYF. Full variable domain (outside the CDR3, taken from reference TRBV7-2 and TRBJ2-7): GAGVSQSPSNKVTEKGKDVELRCDPISGHTALYWYRQSLGQGLEFLIYFQGNSAPDKSGLPSDRFSAERTGGSVSTLTIQRTQQEDSAVYLCASSLAFSGTGAYEQYFGPGTRLTVT.

This clone was counted only a few times. V gene TRBV7-3 combines with J gene TRBJ2-5, with TRBD2 matching 8 bases. The DNA matches TRBJ2-7 better at its end, which makes the J call doubtful. Germline CDR1 reads SGHTA; CDR2 reads FQGTGA. The CDR3 is 14 amino acids. This CDR3 is CASSLQSGGDEQYF. CDR3 sequence (DNA): TGTGCCAGCAGCCTCCAATCGGGGGGGGACGAGCAGTACTTC.

This CDR3 is CASRDQALNSPLHF. In DNA form, the CDR3 reads TGTGCCAGCAGAGATCAGGCCTTAAATTCACCCCTCCACTTT. The rearrangement joins TRBV2 to TRBJ1-6, with D hard to call. The V end was cut by 6 bases, the J end by 7 bases, with 13 bases between. The CDR3 runs 14 residues. Germline loops: CDR1 SNHLY, CDR2 FYNNEI.

This clone has a handful of counts. The V call is TRBV11-2, the J call TRBJ2-1; 8 bases align to TRBD1. Germline-derived CDR1 and CDR2 are SGHAT and FQNNGV. This CDR3 contains 15 residues. With 1 base clipped from V and 8 bases from J, the junction kept 7 bases outside the gene matches. In nucleotides, the CDR3 is TGTGCCAGCAGCTTAGGGACAGGGCCGGGATATGAGCAGTTCTTC. As protein: CASSLGTGPGYEQFF. The full variable domain, in which reference TRBV11-2 and TRBJ2-1 provide the parts outside the CDR3, is EAGVAQSPRYKIIEKRQSVAFWCNPISGHATLYWYQQILGQGPKLLIQFQNNGVVDDSQLPKDRFSAERLKGVDSTLKIQPAKLEDSAVYLCASSLGTGPGYEQFFGPGTRLTVL.

The chain recombines TRBV27 with TRBJ2-7; a possible D gene is TRBD2 (6 bases). Deletions cut 7 bases from V and 2 bases from J, with 15 bases between. The CDR3 has 14 residues. Germline lookup yields CDR1 MNHEY and CDR2 SMNVEV (reference sequence). CDR3 in amino acids: CASTAGTRPYEQYF. CDR3 coding DNA: TGTGCCAGCACCGCCGGGACTCGACCCTACGAGCAGTACTTC.

The chain recombines TRBV18 with TRBJ1-1; a possible D gene is TRBD1 (5 bases). Trimming stripped 6 bases from V and 7 bases from J, with 15 bases between. Germline CDR1 reads KGHSH; CDR2 reads LQKENI. The CDR3 runs to 13 residues. DNA for the CDR3: TGTGCCAGCTCCCAGGGCCCTAACCTTGAAGCTTTCTTT. It is translated as CASSQGPNLEAFF.

The chain has TRBV30 and TRBJ1-1, with 8 bases lining up with TRBD1. V dropped 1 base and J dropped 2; count of bases not matched to a gene: 12. The germline V gene has CDR1 GTSNPN and CDR2 SVGIG (reference sequence). This CDR3 is built from 17 residues. The CDR3 coding sequence is TGTGCCTGGAGTGGACGTCCAGGGGGCAGGCATAACACTGAAGCTTTCTTT. Its translation: CAWSGRPGGRHNTEAFF.

V is TRBV25-1 and J is TRBJ2-5, with D possibly matching TRBD2 (6 bases). V was trimmed by 3 bases and J by 5 bases, leaving 16 bases between them. This CDR3 has 15 amino acids. Germline-derived CDR1 and CDR2 are MGHDK and SYGVNS. The CDR3 protein is CASSDFLGAGETQYF. Here the CDR3 DNA reads TGTGCCAGCAGTGATTTTCTAGGGGCGGGGGAGACCCAGTACTTC.